Listed below are T cell receptor beta chains from one sample, sequenced in a study of control samples from healthy donors and cancer patients. Assay used: immunoSEQ multiplex PCR; TCRdb lists only in-frame clones, some missing. The sample gives around 100,000 clones, about 91% of which show up once; 11% to 15% is in the top ten. Material: blood. These receptors were taken from a man aged 25-40 years in good health. The CDR3 runs from the conserved cysteine through the conserved F or W. The D gene is left open where the match is weak. Some rows have no size entry. The others give once, few or many, or a class for an expanded clone.

abundance: once
v_gene: TRBV7-6
d_gene: -
j_gene: TRBJ2-6
CDR3aa: CASSLLRAPGANVLTF
CDR3nt: TGTGCCAGCAGCTTACTTAGGGCCCCGGGGGCCAACGTCCTGACTTTC

abundance: -
v_gene: TRBV7-6
d_gene: TRBD2
j_gene: TRBJ2-1
CDR3aa: CASSLVPRLAGGPPNEQFF
CDR3nt: TGTGCCAGCAGCTTAGTCCCCAGACTAGCGGGAGGGCCTCCTAACGAGCAGTTCTTC

abundance: -
v_gene: TRBV19
d_gene: -
j_gene: TRBJ1-1
CDR3aa: CASSGRPGQPMNTEAFF
CDR3nt: TGTGCCAGTAGTGGACGCCCGGGGCAGCCAATGAACACTGAAGCTTTCTTT

abundance: -
v_gene: TRBV4-1
d_gene: TRBD1
j_gene: TRBJ1-1
CDR3aa: CASSQVDRLNTEAFF
CDR3nt: TGCGCCAGCAGCCAAGTGGACAGGTTGAACACTGAAGCTTTCTTT

abundance: few
v_gene: TRBV6-5
d_gene: -
j_gene: TRBJ2-7
CDR3aa: CASSYFSGGAYEQYF
CDR3nt: TGTGCCAGCAGTTATTTTTCGGGTGGGGCCTACGAGCAGTACTTC

abundance: once
v_gene: TRBV11-3
d_gene: TRBD1
j_gene: TRBJ2-6
CDR3aa: CASSFGQGAWSSGANVLTF
CDR3nt: TGTGCCAGCAGCTTCGGACAGGGAGCATGGTCCTCTGGGGCCAACGTCCTGACTTTC

abundance: few
v_gene: TRBV5-5
d_gene: -
j_gene: TRBJ1-5
CDR3aa: CASSLINNQPQHF
CDR3nt: TGTGCCAGCAGCTTGATTAACAATCAGCCCCAGCATTTT

abundance: once
v_gene: TRBV19
d_gene: TRBD1
j_gene: TRBJ1-5
CDR3aa: CASRDRISNQPQHF
CDR3nt: TGTGCCAGCCGGGACAGGATTAGCAATCAGCCCCAGCATTTT

abundance: -
v_gene: TRBV5-5
d_gene: TRBD1
j_gene: TRBJ1-1
CDR3aa: CASSSGGASTTEAFF
CDR3nt: TGTGCCAGCAGCTCAGGGGGGGCGTCAACGACTGAAGCTTTCTTT

abundance: -
v_gene: TRBV24-1
d_gene: -
j_gene: TRBJ2-3
CDR3aa: CATSVSSTDTQYF
CDR3nt: TGTGCCACCAGTGTTTCAAGCACAGATACGCAGTATTTT

abundance: once
v_gene: TRBV28
d_gene: -
j_gene: TRBJ2-2
CDR3aa: CASSSRQSGTGELFF
CDR3nt: TGTGCCAGCAGCTCGCGACAATCGGGGACCGGGGAGCTGTTTTTT

abundance: -
v_gene: TRBV2
d_gene: TRBD1
j_gene: TRBJ2-2
CDR3aa: CASLDRVRDTGELFF
CDR3nt: TGTGCCAGCCTAGACAGGGTGAGGGACACCGGGGAGCTGTTTTTT

abundance: -
v_gene: TRBV10-1
d_gene: TRBD2
j_gene: TRBJ2-5
CDR3aa: CASSPGGNGVWTQYF
CDR3nt: TGCGCCAGCAGTCCGGGAGGGAACGGCGTGTGGACCCAGTACTTC

abundance: once
v_gene: TRBV5-5
d_gene: -
j_gene: TRBJ1-4
CDR3aa: CASSKTGGHNEKLFF
CDR3nt: TGTGCCAGCAGCAAGACAGGAGGCCATAATGAAAAACTGTTTTTT

abundance: -
v_gene: TRBV19
d_gene: -
j_gene: TRBJ2-7
CDR3aa: CASSFGQGYEQYF
CDR3nt: TGTGCCAGTAGTTTCGGCCAAGGGTACGAGCAGTACTTC

abundance: -
v_gene: TRBV10-3
d_gene: -
j_gene: TRBJ2-6
CDR3aa: CASGTGRKGGSGANVLTF
CDR3nt: TGTGCCAGCGGGACGGGACGCAAAGGGGGTTCTGGGGCCAACGTCCTGACTTTC

abundance: -
v_gene: TRBV5-1
d_gene: TRBD1
j_gene: TRBJ2-2
CDR3aa: CASSSRDRGPGGTGELFF
CDR3nt: TGCGCCAGCAGCAGCCGGGACAGGGGCCCGGGGGGCACCGGGGAGCTGTTTTTT